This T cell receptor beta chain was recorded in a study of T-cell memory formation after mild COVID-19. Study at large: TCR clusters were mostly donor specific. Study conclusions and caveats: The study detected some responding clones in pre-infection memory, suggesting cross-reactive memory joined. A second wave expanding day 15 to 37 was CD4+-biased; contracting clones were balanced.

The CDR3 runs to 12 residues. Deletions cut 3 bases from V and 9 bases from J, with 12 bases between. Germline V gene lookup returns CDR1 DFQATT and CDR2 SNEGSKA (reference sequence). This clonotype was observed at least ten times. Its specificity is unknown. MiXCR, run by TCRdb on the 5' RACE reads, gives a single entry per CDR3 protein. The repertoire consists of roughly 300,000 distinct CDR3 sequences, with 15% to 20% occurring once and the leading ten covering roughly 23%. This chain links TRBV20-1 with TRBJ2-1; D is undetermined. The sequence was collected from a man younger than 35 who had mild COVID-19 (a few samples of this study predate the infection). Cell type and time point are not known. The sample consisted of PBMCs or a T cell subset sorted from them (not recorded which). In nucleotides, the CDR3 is TGCAGTGCTAGCGGGCGGTCGAGTGAGCAGTTCTTC. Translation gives CSASGRSSEQFF.